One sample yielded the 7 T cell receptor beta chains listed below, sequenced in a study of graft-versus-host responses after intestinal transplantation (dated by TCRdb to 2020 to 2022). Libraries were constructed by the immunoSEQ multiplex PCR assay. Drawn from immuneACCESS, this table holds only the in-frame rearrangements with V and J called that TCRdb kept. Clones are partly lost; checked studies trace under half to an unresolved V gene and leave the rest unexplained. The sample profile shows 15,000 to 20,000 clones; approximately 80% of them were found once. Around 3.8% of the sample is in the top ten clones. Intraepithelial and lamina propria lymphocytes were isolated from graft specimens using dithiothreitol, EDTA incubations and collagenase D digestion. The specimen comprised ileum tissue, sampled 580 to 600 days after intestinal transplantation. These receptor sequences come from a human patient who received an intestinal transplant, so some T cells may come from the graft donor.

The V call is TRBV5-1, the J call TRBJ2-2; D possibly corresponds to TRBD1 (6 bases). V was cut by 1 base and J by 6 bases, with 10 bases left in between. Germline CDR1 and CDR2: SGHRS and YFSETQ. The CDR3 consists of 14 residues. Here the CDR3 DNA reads TGCGCCAGCAGCTTGTCCCCAGGGGCCGGGGAGCTGTTTTTT. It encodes CASSLSPGAGELFF. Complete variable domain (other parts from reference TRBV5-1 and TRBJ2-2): KAGVTQTPRYLIKTRGQQVTLSCSPISGHRSVSWYQQTPGQGLQFLFEYFSETQRNKGNFPGRFSGRQFSNSRSEMNVSTLELGDSALYLCASSLSPGAGELFFGEGSRLTVL.

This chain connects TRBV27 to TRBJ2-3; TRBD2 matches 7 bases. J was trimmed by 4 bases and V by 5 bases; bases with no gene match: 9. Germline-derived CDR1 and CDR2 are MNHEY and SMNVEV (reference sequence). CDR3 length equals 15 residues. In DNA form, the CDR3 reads TGTGCCAGCAGTCGCCTCGGGGAGGGATCAGATACGCAGTATTTT. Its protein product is CASSRLGEGSDTQYF.

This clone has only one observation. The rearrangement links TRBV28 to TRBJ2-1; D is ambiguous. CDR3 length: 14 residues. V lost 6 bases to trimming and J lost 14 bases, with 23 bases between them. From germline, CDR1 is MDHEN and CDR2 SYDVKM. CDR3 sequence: CASSLSVMGFEEFF. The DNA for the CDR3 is TGTGCCAGCAGCCTAAGTGTGATGGGATTTGAAGAGTTCTTC.

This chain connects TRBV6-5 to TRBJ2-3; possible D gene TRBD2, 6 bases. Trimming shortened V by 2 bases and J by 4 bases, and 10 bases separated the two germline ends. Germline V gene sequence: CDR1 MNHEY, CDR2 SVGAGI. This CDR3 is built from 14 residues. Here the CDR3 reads CASSYGGDADTQYF. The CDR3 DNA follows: TGTGCCAGCAGTTACGGCGGGGACGCAGATACGCAGTATTTT.

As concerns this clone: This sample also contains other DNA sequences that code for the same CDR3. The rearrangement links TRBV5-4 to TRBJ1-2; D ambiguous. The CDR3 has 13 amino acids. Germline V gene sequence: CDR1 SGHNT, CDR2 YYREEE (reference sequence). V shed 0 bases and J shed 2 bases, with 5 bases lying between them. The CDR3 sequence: CASSLDGNYGYTF. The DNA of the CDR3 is TGTGCCAGCAGCTTGGACGGAAACTATGGCTACACCTTC.

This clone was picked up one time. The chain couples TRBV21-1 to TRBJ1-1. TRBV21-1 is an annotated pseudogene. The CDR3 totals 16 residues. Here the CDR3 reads CASSKDGGALDTEAFF. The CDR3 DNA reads TGTGCCAGCAGCAAAGACGGCGGGGCGCTTGACACTGAAGCTTTCTTT.

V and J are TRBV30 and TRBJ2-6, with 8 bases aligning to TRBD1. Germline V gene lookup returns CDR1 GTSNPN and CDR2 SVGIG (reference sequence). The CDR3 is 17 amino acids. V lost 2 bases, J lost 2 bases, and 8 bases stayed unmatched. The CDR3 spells CAWSTDRGWTGANVLTF. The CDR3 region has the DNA TGTGCCTGGAGTACAGACAGGGGATGGACTGGGGCCAACGTCCTGACTTTC.